This T cell receptor beta chain appears in the sequencing data of a study of blood T cell repertoires in COVID-19. Overall study: Sources were T cells, B-cell-depleted T cells, or PBMCs; the material itself was cDNA or gDNA.

The repertoire was sequenced with immunoSEQ multiplex PCR; TCRdb's copy has only in-frame clones and lacks some. The sample has 400,000 or so clones, around nine tenths seen once. The V gene's germline CDR1 is SNHLY and CDR2 FYNNEI. Unmatched junction bases numbered 16, after V lost 6 bases and J lost 5 bases. This CDR3 region has 16 residues. Seattle participants joined during active infection and were tracked over time. The sequencing sample was made of peripheral blood. The receptor was isolated from a young man with COVID-19, enrolled during active disease. The chain has TRBV2 and TRBJ2-7, with 7 positions matching TRBD1. Here the CDR3 reads CASRNLDRERSHEQYF. The CDR3, as DNA: TGTGCCAGCAGGAACTTAGACAGGGAGAGGTCGCACGAGCAGTACTTC.